In its sample, the clone carrying this TCR beta chain was seen a few times. CDR3 length equals 17 residues. Germline-derived CDR1 and CDR2 are SGHVS and FQNEAQ. V trimming: 5 bases; J trimming: 5 bases; junction bases outside the gene matches: 16. The sample originates from a study of cytomegalovirus exposure and HLA in healthy donors. The primer mix had 60 Vbeta and 13 Jbeta primers. The table came from immunoSEQ multiplex PCR; TCRdb's copy has only in-frame clones and leaves some out. Of some 110,000 clones detected, around three quarters appear once; the ten largest clones hold about 0.8%. The chain uses TRBV7-8 and TRBJ2-7, with TRBD2 identical over 9 bases. Specimen: PBMCs. This sequence was found in a boy between 5 and 17 years old in good health and CMV-seronegative. For the CDR3, the DNA is TGTGCCAGCAGCAAGGGGACTAGCCGGACGCACAAGAACGAGCAGTACTTC. Its protein product is CASSKGTSRTHKNEQYF.